The 30 T cell receptor beta chains presented below share a single source sample, sequenced in a study of cytomegalovirus exposure and HLA in healthy donors. 60 Vbeta and 13 Jbeta primers were used in PCR. Repertoires were generated with immunoSEQ multiplex PCR, while TCRdb's copy carries only in-frame clones and drops some. The repertoire holds under 200,000 clones, with about nine tenths as singletons. Sequenced: PBMCs. The source of these receptors is a boy aged 2 to 10 in good health and CMV-seronegative.

The J gene is TRBJ1-2, the V gene TRBV5-1; no definite D call. Per the germline V gene, CDR1 is SGHRS and CDR2 is YFSETQ. CDR3 length: 14 residues. Trimming pared 0 bases from V and 4 bases from J, leaving 10 bases between. CDR3 coding DNA: TGCGCCAGCAGCTTGGAATTAGGCGGCTATGGCTACACCTTC. Protein: CASSLELGGYGYTF.

The rearrangement joins TRBV29-1 to TRBJ2-7, with D tentatively TRBD2 (7 bases). The ends were cut back, 0 bases at V and 1 base at J, with 13 bases in the middle. Germline CDR1 SQVTM, CDR2 ANQGSEA. The CDR3 extends over 15 amino acids. The CDR3 DNA is TGCAGCGTTGAAGATGGGGGGGCCAGATCCTACGAGCAGTACTTC. This codes for CSVEDGGARSYEQYF.

The chain uses TRBV29-1 and TRBJ2-7, with TRBD2 matching over 14 bases. V dropped 7 bases and J dropped 7; count of bases not matched to a gene: 6. The CDR3 is 13 residues long. Germline V gene data show CDR1 as SQVTM and CDR2 as ANQGSEA. CDR3 in amino acids: CSGGGLAGEEQYF. In DNA form, the CDR3 reads TGCAGCGGGGGGGGACTAGCGGGGGAAGAGCAGTACTTC.

In regard to this clone: Other nucleotide sequences from this sample produce the same CDR3. The CDR3 is CASSPGTSGRNEQFF. The CDR3 DNA follows: TGTGCCAGCAGTCCAGGGACTAGCGGGAGGAATGAGCAGTTCTTC. V is TRBV27 and J is TRBJ2-1, with TRBD2 identical over 15 bases. The CDR3 runs 15 residues. The V and J ends lost 5 bases and 7 bases, in that order; junction bases with no gene match: 3. Germline V gene data show CDR1 as MNHEY and CDR2 as SMNVEV (reference sequence).

The V and J genes are TRBV27 and TRBJ1-1, with 9 bases fitting TRBD1. The V segment lost 5 bases and the J segment 5 bases; nucleotides outside the gene matches: 9. This CDR3 has 15 amino acids. Germline CDR1 reads MNHEY; CDR2 reads SMNVEV (reference sequence). CDR3 sequence: CASSLLPTGGTEAFF. The DNA for the CDR3 is TGTGCCAGCAGTCTCCTCCCGACAGGGGGGACTGAAGCTTTCTTT.

V is TRBV28 and J is TRBJ1-5; D is unclear. Per the germline V gene, CDR1 is MDHEN and CDR2 is SYDVKM. The CDR3 is made up of 16 amino acids. V was pared by 4 bases and J by 7 bases, with 20 bases between. The CDR3 DNA is TGTGCCAGCAGTTCCGATTACCCGATTGAGGGACAGCCCCAGCATTTT. Protein: CASSSDYPIEGQPQHF.

The chain employs TRBV19 and TRBJ1-4; TRBD1 is a possible D gene (6 bases). With 5 bases removed from V and 8 bases from J, the gap between germline ends came to 33 bases. Germline V gene data show CDR1 as LNHDA and CDR2 as SQIVND (reference sequence). This CDR3 has 20 residues. The CDR3, as DNA: TGTGCCAGTAGTCCACCATTCGATGAGGGGGACATCGCCCTGGGGGAAAAACTGTTTTTT. Its translation is CASSPPFDEGDIALGEKLFF.

In its sample, this clone was seen a few times. V and J are TRBV4-1 and TRBJ2-1; tentative D call: TRBD2 (6 bases). The CDR3 runs 14 residues. V lost 4 bases, J lost 7 bases, and 14 bases lay in between. Germline-derived CDR1 and CDR2 are MGHRA and YSYEKL. The chain's CDR3 is CASSPRPGENEQFF. The CDR3 DNA is TGCGCCAGCAGCCCGCGGCCGGGGGAGAATGAGCAGTTCTTC.

Of note for this clone: Other DNA sequences in the sample encode the same CDR3. The rearrangement links TRBV30 to TRBJ2-5; D is undetermined. The DNA end is more similar to TRBJ2-7, so the J call may be wrong. Germline values: CDR1 GTSNPN, CDR2 SVGIG (reference sequence). The CDR3 totals 12 residues. CDR3 bases: TGTGCCTGGAGTGGCGGAGCTTACGAGCAGTACTTC. Its protein is CAWSGGAYEQYF.

This sequence joins TRBV30 and TRBJ1-2; no definite D call. Trimming cost V 6 bases and J 12 bases, with 23 bases left between them. CDR1 and CDR2 from the germline V gene are GTSNPN and SVGIG (reference sequence). The CDR3 is 13 amino acids. The CDR3 sequence: CACSLAGIQPDTF. The CDR3 nucleotides read TGTGCCTGTTCCCTCGCTGGCATACAGCCGGACACCTTC.

The chain has TRBV2 and TRBJ2-1; a weak D match, TRBD1 (5 bases). V shed 4 bases and J shed 4 bases, with 14 bases lying between them. This CDR3 comprises 15 residues. Germline V CDR1 and CDR2: SNHLY, FYNNEI. The CDR3: CASSVRQGYYNEQFF. CDR3 nucleotides: TGTGCCAGCAGTGTTCGGCAGGGTTATTACAATGAGCAGTTCTTC.

The chain couples TRBV28 to TRBJ1-1; 7 nucleotides align to TRBD1. The J segment lost 4 bases and the V segment lost 6 bases, leaving 5 bases of the junction unmatched. The CDR3 runs 13 residues. Germline loops: CDR1 MDHEN, CDR2 SYDVKM. The CDR3 is CASRLQGGTEAFF. In nucleotides, the CDR3 is TGTGCCAGCAGGCTTCAGGGGGGCACTGAAGCTTTCTTT.

The rearrangement uses TRBV10-3 and TRBJ1-5; the match to TRBD1 covers 7 bases. Trimming cost V 8 bases and J 4 bases; bases outside gene matches: 8. Looked up from germline, CDR1 is ENHRY and CDR2 is SYGVKD. The CDR3 runs to 14 residues. The CDR3 sequence is CAIGTDRINQPQHF. The CDR3 bases are TGTGCCATCGGGACGGACAGGATTAATCAGCCCCAGCATTTT.

V is TRBV2 and J is TRBJ2-3; 10 positions match TRBD1. The junction had 5 bases not matched to a gene; V was cut back by 8 bases and J by 3 bases. Per germline, CDR1 SNHLY and CDR2 FYNNEI. The CDR3 has 14 amino acids. The chain's CDR3 is CASAGQGTTDTQYF. For the CDR3, the DNA is TGTGCCAGCGCGGGACAGGGGACGACAGATACGCAGTATTTT.

In its sample, this clone was seen once. This chain joins TRBV9 and TRBJ2-1; 10 positions match TRBD2. J gave up 3 bases and V 0 bases, and 6 bases lay outside the gene matches. Germline CDR1 is SGDLS and CDR2 is YYNGEE. The CDR3 contains 17 residues. The CDR3 here is CASSVGIAGGGYNEQFF. The CDR3 DNA sequence: TGTGCCAGCAGCGTAGGCATAGCGGGGGGAGGCTACAATGAGCAGTTCTTC. Full variable domain (missing parts from reference TRBV9 and TRBJ2-1): DSGVTQTPKHLITATGQRVTLRCSPRSGDLSVYWYQQSLDQGLQFLIQYYNGEERAKGNILERFSAQQFPDLHSELNLSSLELGDSALYFCASSVGIAGGGYNEQFFGPGTRLTVL.

The chain carries TRBV19 and TRBJ2-7; D uncertain. The CDR3 has 11 amino acids. Trimming stripped 7 bases from V and 6 bases from J, with 10 bases between. Germline V lookup: CDR1 LNHDA, CDR2 SQIVND (reference sequence). The CDR3 is CASKLDIEQYF. The CDR3 DNA follows: TGTGCCAGTAAACTTGACATCGAGCAGTACTTC.

This chain links TRBV5-6 with TRBJ1-5, with a weak D call TRBD1 (5 bases). V dropped 0 bases and J dropped 4 bases, with 8 bases sitting between them. The CDR3 has 14 residues. Per the germline V gene, CDR1 is SGHDT and CDR2 is YYEEEE. The CDR3 spells CASSLGGGNQPQHF. Written as DNA, the CDR3 is TGTGCCAGCAGCTTGGGTGGGGGGAATCAGCCCCAGCATTTT.

The sample holds a few counts of this clone. The CDR3 nucleotides are TGCGCCAGCAGCTTACAGGGGGCCACTGAAGCTTTCTTT. It codes for CASSLQGATEAFF. V and J are TRBV5-1 and TRBJ1-1, with 9 bases aligning to TRBD1. The CDR3 has 13 residues. Germline V gene data show CDR1 as SGHRS and CDR2 as YFSETQ. The J segment lost 4 bases and the V segment lost 2 bases, leaving 0 bases of the junction unmatched.

The chain has TRBV7-9 and TRBJ1-2, with D tentatively TRBD1 (6 bases). The length of the CDR3 is 12 residues. V was cut by 3 bases and J by 4 bases, with 6 bases left in between. Per germline, CDR1 SEHNR and CDR2 FQNEAQ (reference sequence). The CDR3 DNA follows: TGTGCCAGCAGCTTGGGGGCCTATGGCTACACCTTC. It codes for CASSLGAYGYTF.

This chain joins TRBV7-9 and TRBJ2-5; no firm D call. Germline CDR1 SEHNR, CDR2 FQNEAQ (reference sequence). Trimming left V 4 bases short and J 5 bases short, with 2 bases between. CDR3 length: 10 amino acids. The CDR3 nucleotides read TGTGCCAGCAGCTCGGAGACCCAGTACTTC. This sequence encodes CASSSETQYF.

The gene calls are TRBV19 and TRBJ2-7, with D possibly TRBD1 on 6 matching bases. Deletions cut 2 bases from V and 2 bases from J, with 13 bases between. Germline CDR1 LNHDA, CDR2 SQIVND (reference sequence). The CDR3 is made up of 15 amino acids. Here the CDR3 DNA reads TGTGCCAGTAGTATAACACCGGGACAAACCTACGAGCAGTACTTC. It yields the protein CASSITPGQTYEQYF.

The chain employs TRBV2 and TRBJ1-1; possibly TRBD1 for D (5 bases). Germline V gene data show CDR1 as SNHLY and CDR2 as FYNNEI. CDR3 length: 16 amino acids. V lost 7 bases to trimming and J lost 0 bases, with 18 bases between them. CDR3 nucleotide sequence: TGTGCCAGCACCCTAAAGTGGGGGGAACTGAACACTGAAGCTTTCTTT. This encodes CASTLKWGELNTEAFF.

The CDR3 sequence is CASSLNSRERYNEQFF. Written as DNA, the CDR3 is TGCGCCAGCAGCTTGAATAGTCGGGAGAGATACAATGAGCAGTTCTTC. This chain joins TRBV5-1 and TRBJ2-1, with a possible D match to TRBD2 (6 bases). Germline V gene data show CDR1 as SGHRS and CDR2 as YFSETQ. The CDR3 has 16 residues. The V gene lost 1 base and the J gene lost 4 bases, with 15 bases spanning the gap.

This clone has just a few counts. This chain uses TRBV5-6 with TRBJ1-2; 9 bases map to TRBD1. Germline V gene data show CDR1 as SGHDT and CDR2 as YYEEEE. V trimming: 7 bases; J trimming: 6 bases; junction bases outside the gene matches: 7. This CDR3 contains 13 residues. The CDR3 reads CASRRTGDDGYTF. The CDR3 DNA sequence: TGTGCCAGCCGAAGGACAGGGGACGATGGCTACACCTTC.

The chain employs TRBV11-2 and TRBJ2-1; 11 positions agree with TRBD1. The CDR3 consists of 14 residues. Trimming removed 5 bases from V and 8 bases from J; junction bases left unmatched: 5. Germline CDR1 SGHAT, CDR2 FQNNGV. In DNA, the CDR3 is TGTGCCAGCAGCAAGGGACAGGGGGGCGATGAGCAGTTCTTC. Translated: CASSKGQGGDEQFF. Combining the CDR3 with reference TRBV11-2 and TRBJ2-1 gives the whole variable domain EAGVAQSPRYKIIEKRQSVAFWCNPISGHATLYWYQQILGQGPKLLIQFQNNGVVDDSQLPKDRFSAERLKGVDSTLKIQPAKLEDSAVYLCASSKGQGGDEQFFGPGTRLTVL.

The chain recombines TRBV5-1 with TRBJ2-3; D unresolved. The germline V gene encodes CDR1 SGHRS and CDR2 YFSETQ. V dropped 0 bases and J dropped 0 bases, with 8 bases sitting between them. The CDR3 runs 15 residues. CDR3 DNA: TGCGCCAGCAGCTTGGTTGGGCCTAGCACAGATACGCAGTATTTT. Its translation: CASSLVGPSTDTQYF.

DNA for the CDR3: TGTGCCAGCAGTTCGCCGGGACTACCCTACGAGCAGTACTTC. Its translation: CASSSPGLPYEQYF. This chain connects TRBV28 to TRBJ2-7, with 7 bases matching TRBD2. The CDR3 is 14 amino acids. Germline-derived CDR1 and CDR2 are MDHEN and SYDVKM. V was clipped by 4 bases and J by 2 bases; unmatched bases: 5.

This chain uses TRBV9 with TRBJ2-1, with 10 bases identical to TRBD2. V trimming: 7 bases; J trimming: 2 bases; junction bases outside the gene matches: 9. This CDR3 is 16 amino acids long. Germline CDR1 reads SGDLS; CDR2 reads YYNGEE. Here the CDR3 reads CASGGPGLAAYNEQFF. The CDR3 DNA follows: TGTGCCAGCGGGGGTCCCGGACTAGCGGCCTACAATGAGCAGTTCTTC.

This chain connects TRBV6-6 to TRBJ2-5; no clear D. The DNA matches TRBJ2-7 better at its end, which makes the J call doubtful. CDR3 size: 11 residues. Germline CDR1 MNHNY, CDR2 SVGAGI (reference sequence). The CDR3 sequence: CASSLNYEQYF. CDR3 sequence (DNA): TGTGCCAGCAGTTTAAACTACGAGCAGTACTTC.

The rearrangement joins TRBV19 to TRBJ1-4; D is perhaps TRBD1 (6 bases). This CDR3 is built from 17 residues. CDR1 is LNHDA, CDR2 SQIVND, per germline (reference sequence). V lost 3 bases to trimming and J lost 0 bases, with 14 bases between them. DNA of the CDR3: TGTGCCAGTAGTATTTTGGGGCAGGGGTCAACTAATGAAAAACTGTTTTTT. Its translation is CASSILGQGSTNEKLFF.